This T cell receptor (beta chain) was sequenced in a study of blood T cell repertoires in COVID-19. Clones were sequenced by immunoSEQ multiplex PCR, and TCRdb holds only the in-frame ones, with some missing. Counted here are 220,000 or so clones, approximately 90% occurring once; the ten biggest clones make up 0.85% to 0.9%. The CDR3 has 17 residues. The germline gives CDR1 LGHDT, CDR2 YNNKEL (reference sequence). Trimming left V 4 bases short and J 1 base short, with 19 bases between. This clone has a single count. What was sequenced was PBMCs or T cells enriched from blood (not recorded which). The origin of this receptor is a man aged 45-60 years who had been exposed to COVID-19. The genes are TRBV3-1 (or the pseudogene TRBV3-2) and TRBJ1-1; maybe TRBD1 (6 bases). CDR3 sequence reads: CASSLRAGAGQNTEAFF. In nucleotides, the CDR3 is TGTGCCAGCAGCCTGAGGGCGGGGGCAGGCCAGAACACTGAAGCTTTCTTT.